This passage covers 3 T cell receptor beta chains from one sample sequenced in a study of CD8 T cells in ankylosing spondylitis. TCRdb reprocessed the 5' RACE reads via MiXCR and lists one record per CDR3 protein. The repertoire holds approximately 290,000 distinct CDR3 sequences, with around 20% as singletons. Sequenced: blood, either unsorted or a sorted T cell fraction (not recorded which). Receptor source: a female donor with ankylosing spondylitis or in good health (not recorded which).

CDR3 coding DNA: TGTGCCAGCAGCGTTGAAACAGACAATTCACCCCTCCACTTT. This translates into CASSVETDNSPLHF. V usage is TRBV9 and J usage is TRBJ1-6; no clear D gene. With 2 bases removed from V and 7 bases from J, the gap between germline ends came to 10 bases. The CDR3 runs to 14 residues. Germline V gene lookup returns CDR1 SGDLS and CDR2 YYNGEE.

CDR3 in DNA: TGTGCCAGCAGCTCGTTAAGGACAGGGGGAAACACTGAAGCTTTCTTT. It encodes CASSSLRTGGNTEAFF. This sequence joins TRBV5-6 and TRBJ1-1; 10 bases match TRBD1. The V segment lost 3 bases and the J segment 2 bases; nucleotides outside the gene matches: 7. From germline, CDR1 is SGHDT and CDR2 YYEEEE. The CDR3 contains 16 residues.

This clonotype occurred a few times. This chain uses TRBV20-1 with TRBJ1-1; no firm D call. The V end lost 2 bases, the J end lost 4 bases, and 8 bases lay between the germline ends. Germline V gives CDR1 DFQATT, CDR2 SNEGSKA (reference sequence). The CDR3 is made up of 12 amino acids. CDR3: CSARKGITEAFF. CDR3 coding DNA: TGCAGTGCTAGAAAGGGAATCACTGAAGCTTTCTTT.